In this sample, the clone carrying this TCR beta chain turned up a few times. This record comes from a study of shared clonotypes between healthy human individuals. Data came from immunoSEQ multiplex PCR; TCRdb stores just in-frame clones and leaves some out. The sample holds 1.6 million or so clones, around 95% seen once. CDR1 is SGHVS, CDR2 FNYEAQ, per germline. V dropped 8 bases and J dropped 4 bases, with 5 bases sitting between them. This CDR3 has 10 amino acids. This sequence originates from a man aged 25-45 years in good health. Sample: naive CD4+ T cells sorted from blood. Regarding subset: CD45RA+ positively selected. The chain combines TRBV7-6 with TRBJ2-5; D unresolved. The CDR3 sequence: CASHAETQYF. The CDR3 bases are TGTGCCAGCCATGCAGAGACCCAGTACTTC.